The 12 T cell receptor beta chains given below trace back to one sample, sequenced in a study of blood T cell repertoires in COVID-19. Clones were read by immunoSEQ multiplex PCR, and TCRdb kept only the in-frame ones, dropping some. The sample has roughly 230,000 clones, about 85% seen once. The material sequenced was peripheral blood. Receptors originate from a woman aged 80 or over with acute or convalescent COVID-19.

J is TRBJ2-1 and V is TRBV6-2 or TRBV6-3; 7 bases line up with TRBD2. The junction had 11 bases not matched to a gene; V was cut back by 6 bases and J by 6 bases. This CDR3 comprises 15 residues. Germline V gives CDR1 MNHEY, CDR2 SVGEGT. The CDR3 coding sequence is TGTGCCAGCAGCCTCACTAGCGTCATTGGCAATGAGCAGTTCTTC. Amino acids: CASSLTSVIGNEQFF.

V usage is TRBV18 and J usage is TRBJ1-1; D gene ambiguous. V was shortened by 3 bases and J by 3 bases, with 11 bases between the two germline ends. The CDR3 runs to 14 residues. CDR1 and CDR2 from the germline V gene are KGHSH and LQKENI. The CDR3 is CASSPAQWDTEAFF. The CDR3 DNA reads TGTGCCAGCTCACCGGCACAGTGGGACACTGAAGCTTTCTTT.

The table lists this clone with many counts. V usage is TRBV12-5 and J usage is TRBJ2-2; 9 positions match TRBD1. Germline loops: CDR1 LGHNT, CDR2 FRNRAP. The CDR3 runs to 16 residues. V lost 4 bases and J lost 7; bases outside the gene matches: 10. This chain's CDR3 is CASGWGQGSSDGELFF. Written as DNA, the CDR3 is TGTGCTAGTGGTTGGGGACAGGGTAGTAGCGACGGGGAGCTGTTTTTT.

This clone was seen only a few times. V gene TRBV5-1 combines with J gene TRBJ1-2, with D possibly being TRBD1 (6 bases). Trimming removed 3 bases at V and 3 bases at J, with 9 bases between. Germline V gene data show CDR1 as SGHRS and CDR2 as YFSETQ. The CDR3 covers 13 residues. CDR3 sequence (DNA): TGCGCCAGCAGCTACAGGGTGGACTATGGCTACACCTTC. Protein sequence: CASSYRVDYGYTF.

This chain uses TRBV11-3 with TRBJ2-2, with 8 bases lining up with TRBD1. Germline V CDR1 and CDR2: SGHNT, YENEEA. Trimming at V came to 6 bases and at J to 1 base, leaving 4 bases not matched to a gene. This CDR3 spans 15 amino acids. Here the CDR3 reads CASSKDRVNTGELFF. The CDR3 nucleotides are TGTGCCAGCAGTAAGGACAGGGTGAACACCGGGGAGCTGTTTTTT.

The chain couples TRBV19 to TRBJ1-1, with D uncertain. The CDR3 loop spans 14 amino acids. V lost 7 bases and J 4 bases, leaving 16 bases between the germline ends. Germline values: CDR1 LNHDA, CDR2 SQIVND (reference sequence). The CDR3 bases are TGTGCCAGTACCCAGACGGGGTTGACCACTGAAGCTTTCTTT. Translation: CASTQTGLTTEAFF.

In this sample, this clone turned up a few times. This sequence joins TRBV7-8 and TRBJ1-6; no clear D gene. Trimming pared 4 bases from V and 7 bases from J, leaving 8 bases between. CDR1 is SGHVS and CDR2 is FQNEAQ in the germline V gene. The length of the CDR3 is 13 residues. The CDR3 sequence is CASSSEPNSPLHF. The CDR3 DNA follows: TGTGCCAGCAGCTCCGAGCCCAATTCACCCCTCCACTTT.

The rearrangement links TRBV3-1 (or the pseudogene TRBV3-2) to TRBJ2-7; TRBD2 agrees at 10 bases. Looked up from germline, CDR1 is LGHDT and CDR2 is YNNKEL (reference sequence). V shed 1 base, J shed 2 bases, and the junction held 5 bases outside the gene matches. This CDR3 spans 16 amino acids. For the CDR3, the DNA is TGTGCCAGCAGCCAAGGTAGCGGGGGGTTCGCCTACGAGCAGTACTTC. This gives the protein CASSQGSGGFAYEQYF.

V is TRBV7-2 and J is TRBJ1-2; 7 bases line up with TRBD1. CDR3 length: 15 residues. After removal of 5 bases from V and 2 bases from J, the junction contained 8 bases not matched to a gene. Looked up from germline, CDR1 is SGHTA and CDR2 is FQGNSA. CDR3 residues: CASSAPGQANYGYTF. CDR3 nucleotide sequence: TGTGCCAGCAGCGCACCAGGACAGGCGAACTATGGCTACACCTTC.

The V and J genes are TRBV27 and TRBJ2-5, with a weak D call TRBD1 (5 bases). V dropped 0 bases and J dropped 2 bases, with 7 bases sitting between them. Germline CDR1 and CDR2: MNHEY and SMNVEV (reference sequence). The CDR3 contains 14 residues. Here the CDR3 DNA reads TGTGCCAGCAGTTTATCGGGGCAGCAAGAGACCCAGTACTTC. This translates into CASSLSGQQETQYF.

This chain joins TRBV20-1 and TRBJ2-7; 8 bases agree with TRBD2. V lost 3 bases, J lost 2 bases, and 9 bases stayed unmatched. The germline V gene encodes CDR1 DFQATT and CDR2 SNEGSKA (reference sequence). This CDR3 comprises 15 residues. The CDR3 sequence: CSASLGLAGPYEQYF. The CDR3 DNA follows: TGCAGTGCTAGTCTCGGACTAGCCGGACCCTACGAGCAGTACTTC.

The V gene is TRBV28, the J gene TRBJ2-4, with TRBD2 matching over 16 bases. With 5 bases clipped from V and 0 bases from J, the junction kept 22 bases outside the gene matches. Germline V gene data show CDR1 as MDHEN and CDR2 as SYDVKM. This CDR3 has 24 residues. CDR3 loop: CASSPLRSGGAGTSGRVAKNIQYF. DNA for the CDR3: TGTGCCAGCAGTCCCCTAAGGTCAGGGGGTGCCGGGACTAGCGGGAGGGTAGCCAAAAACATTCAGTACTTC.